This T cell receptor beta chain was found in a study of blood T cell repertoires in COVID-19. On the study more broadly: Donors in the United States, Italy and Spain gave samples during acute or convalescent COVID-19.

CDR3 length: 13 residues. Unmatched junction bases numbered 4, after V lost 3 bases and J lost 9 bases. Germline V CDR1 and CDR2: DFQATT, SNEGSKA (reference sequence). Sequenced by immunoSEQ multiplex PCR; TCRdb stores in-frame clones only, minus some. The profile shows roughly 88,000 clones, roughly 72% of them singletons. The sample was peripheral blood. This TCR derives from a woman in her sixties in a cohort sampled during active or convalescent COVID-19. The rearrangement joins TRBV20-1 to TRBJ1-6; 8 positions match TRBD1. CDR3 sequence: CSASSGGSSPLHF. CDR3 nucleotides: TGCAGTGCTAGTTCAGGGGGCAGTTCACCCCTCCACTTT.